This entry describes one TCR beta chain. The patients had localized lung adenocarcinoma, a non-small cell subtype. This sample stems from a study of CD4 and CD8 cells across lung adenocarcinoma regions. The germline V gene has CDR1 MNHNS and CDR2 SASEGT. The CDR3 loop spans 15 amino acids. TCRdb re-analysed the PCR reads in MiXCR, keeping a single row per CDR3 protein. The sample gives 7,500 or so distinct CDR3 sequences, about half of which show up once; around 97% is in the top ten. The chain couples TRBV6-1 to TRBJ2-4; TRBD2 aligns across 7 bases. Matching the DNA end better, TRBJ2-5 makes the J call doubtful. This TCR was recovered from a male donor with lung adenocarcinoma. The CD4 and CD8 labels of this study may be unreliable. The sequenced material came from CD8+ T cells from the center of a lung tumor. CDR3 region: CASSTWGGLRETQYF. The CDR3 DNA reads TGTGCCAGCAGCACTTGGGGGGGGTTGAGAGAGACCCAGTACTTC.